The entry below describes one TCR beta chain. The sample belongs to a study of blood T cell repertoires in COVID-19. Study as a whole: The United States, Italy and Spain supplied acute and convalescent COVID-19 samples. Sources were T cells, B-cell-depleted T cells, or PBMCs; the material itself was cDNA or gDNA.

How the authors handled the data: Cell counts per sample came from amplifying reference gene primers. The repertoire was sequenced with immunoSEQ multiplex PCR; TCRdb's copy has only in-frame clones and lacks some. That table furnishes V, J and clone size, whereas the DNA furnished D and trimming. The sample has approximately 300,000 clones, approximately 88% seen once. Germline V gene data show CDR1 as GTSNPN and CDR2 as SVGIG (reference sequence). The length of the CDR3 is 16 residues. The V and J ends lost 3 bases and 10 bases, in that order; junction bases with no gene match: 19. The clonotype comes from a man between 18 and 29 years old who had recovered from COVID-19. The sequenced sample consisted of peripheral blood. The gene calls are TRBV30 and TRBJ1-1; 8 nucleotides match TRBD1. The CDR3 loop is CAWSPEIEARGPGAFF. Here the CDR3 DNA reads TGTGCCTGGAGCCCCGAAATCGAAGCCAGGGGGCCTGGAGCTTTCTTT. The variable domain in full, completed from reference TRBV30 and TRBJ1-1, reads SQTIHQWPATLVQPVGSPLSLECTVEGTSNPNLYWYRQAAGRGLQLLFYSVGIGQISSEVPQNLSASRPQDRQFILSSKKLLLSDSGFYLCAWSPEIEARGPGAFFGQGTRLTVV.